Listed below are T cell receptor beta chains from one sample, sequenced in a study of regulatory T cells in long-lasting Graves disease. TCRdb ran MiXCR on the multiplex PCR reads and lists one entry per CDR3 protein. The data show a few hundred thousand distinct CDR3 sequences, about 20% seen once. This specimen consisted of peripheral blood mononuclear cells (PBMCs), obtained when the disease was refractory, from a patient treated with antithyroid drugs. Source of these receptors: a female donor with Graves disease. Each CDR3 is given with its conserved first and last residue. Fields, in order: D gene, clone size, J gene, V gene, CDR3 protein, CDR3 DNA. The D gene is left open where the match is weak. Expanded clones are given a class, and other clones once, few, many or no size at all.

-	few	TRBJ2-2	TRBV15	CATSRRVRSIWAGELFF	TGTGCCACCAGCAGAAGGGTCAGGAGTATCTGGGCCGGGGAGCTGTTTTTT
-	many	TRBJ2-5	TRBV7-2	CASSGWGESGETQYF	TGTGCCAGCAGCGGATGGGGGGAGTCGGGAGAGACCCAGTACTTC
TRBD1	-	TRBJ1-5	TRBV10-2	CASTPRTGGSNQPQHF	TGCGCCAGCACCCCCCGGACAGGGGGCTCTAATCAGCCCCAGCATTTT
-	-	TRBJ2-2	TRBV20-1	CSARPLNRAAAGELFF	TGCAGTGCTAGACCCCTAAACCGGGCCGCCGCCGGGGAGCTGTTTTTT
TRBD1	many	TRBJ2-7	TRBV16	CASSLDRGGYEQYF	TGTGCCAGCAGCCTGGACAGGGGAGGATACGAGCAGTACTTC
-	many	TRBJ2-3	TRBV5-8	CASSFAPGPRGSTDTQYF	TGTGCCAGCAGCTTTGCCCCGGGACCAAGGGGGAGCACAGATACGCAGTATTTT
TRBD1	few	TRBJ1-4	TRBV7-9	CASSDSGQAFNEKLFF	TGTGCCAGCAGCGATTCCGGACAGGCTTTTAATGAAAAACTGTTTTTT
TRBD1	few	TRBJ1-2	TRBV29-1	CSVEMGTGTNYGYTF	TGCAGCGTTGAAATGGGGACAGGGACAAACTATGGCTACACCTTC
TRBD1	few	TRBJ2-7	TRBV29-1	CSVGIPGTGVNEQYF	TGCAGCGTTGGGATTCCCGGGACAGGGGTGAACGAGCAGTACTTC
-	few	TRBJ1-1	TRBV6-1	CASSDNFGLGNTEALF	-